The 14 T cell receptor beta chains below come from one sample, sequenced in a study of blood T cell repertoires in COVID-19. The repertoire was sequenced with immunoSEQ multiplex PCR; TCRdb's copy has only in-frame clones and lacks some. The repertoire consists of more than 250,000 clones, with 75% to 90% occurring once and the leading ten covering about 2.2%. Sequencing was performed on peripheral blood. The receptors were gathered from a woman aged 30 to 39 who had recovered from COVID-19.

The chain combines TRBV2 with TRBJ1-5; D may be TRBD1 (6 bases). CDR1 SNHLY and CDR2 FYNNEI come from the germline V gene. With 8 bases removed from V and 9 bases from J, the gap between germline ends came to 17 bases. This CDR3 contains 13 residues. The CDR3 DNA sequence: TGTGCCAGCGGAGGGGGGCGCGGGGGGCCCCAGCATTTT. This translates into CASGGGRGGPQHF.

In its sample, this clone was seen once. The chain uses TRBV4-1 and TRBJ2-3, with 9 bases matching TRBD2. V gave up 1 base and J gave up 6 bases; unmatched junction bases: 8. This CDR3 comprises 16 residues. Germline V gene lookup returns CDR1 MGHRA and CDR2 YSYEKL. CDR3: CASSQGRGGAVDTQYF. As DNA, the CDR3 is TGCGCCAGCAGCCAAGGGCGGGGGGGGGCGGTCGATACGCAGTATTTT.

This clone was counted only a few times. The rearrangement uses TRBV28 and TRBJ2-1; 9 nucleotides agree with TRBD2. After removal of 3 bases from V and 10 bases from J, the junction contained 7 bases not matched to a gene. CDR3 length: 14 residues. Germline CDR1 is MDHEN and CDR2 is SYDVKM. CDR3: CASSFSSGVQEQFF. CDR3 DNA: TGTGCCAGCAGTTTCTCTAGCGGGGTTCAGGAGCAGTTCTTC.

This clone was seen more than once but under ten times. The chain carries TRBV5-4 and TRBJ2-6, with a tentative D call TRBD2 (5 bases). This CDR3 spans 16 amino acids. Trimming took 0 bases from V and 0 from J, leaving 7 bases between them. Per the germline V gene, CDR1 is SGHNT and CDR2 is YYREEE (reference sequence). The CDR3 DNA sequence: TGTGCCAGCAGCTTGGGAGGGAACTCTGGGGCCAACGTCCTGACTTTC. Encoded protein: CASSLGGNSGANVLTF.

This clone was observed a single time. J is TRBJ2-2 and V is TRBV15; no firm D call. V was pared by 1 base and J by 6 bases, with 12 bases between. The CDR3 totals 15 residues. Germline assignment: CDR1 LNHNV and CDR2 YYDKDF (reference sequence). CDR3 coding DNA: TGTGCCACCAGCAGAGCTGAGACAAAGGCCGGGGAGCTGTTTTTT. This gives the protein CATSRAETKAGELFF.

J is TRBJ2-3 and V is TRBV9, with TRBD2 matching over 7 bases. The ends lost 3 bases at V and 5 bases at J; junction bases unmatched: 12. The CDR3 runs 16 residues. Per germline, CDR1 SGDLS and CDR2 YYNGEE. Here the CDR3 reads CASSERRTSGLDTQYF. In DNA form, the CDR3 reads TGTGCCAGCAGCGAAAGAAGGACTAGTGGCCTAGATACGCAGTATTTT.

This CDR3 is CAISEIRTGLGEQFF. As DNA, the CDR3 is TGTGCCATCAGTGAGATCAGGACAGGGCTCGGTGAGCAGTTCTTC. The gene calls are TRBV10-3 and TRBJ2-1; 8 bases fit TRBD1. The J segment lost 9 bases and the V segment lost 2 bases, leaving 9 bases of the junction unmatched. The germline V gene has CDR1 ENHRY and CDR2 SYGVKD. CDR3 size: 15 residues.

The genes are TRBV7-2 and TRBJ1-2; possibly TRBD1 for D (6 bases). The CDR3 is 13 amino acids. Trimming pared 5 bases from V and 4 bases from J, leaving 11 bases between. Germline values: CDR1 SGHTA, CDR2 FQGNSA. The CDR3 bases are TGTGCCAGCAGCCCGGACAGATTCTATGGCTACACCTTC. Translating it yields CASSPDRFYGYTF.

This clone was seen only once. J is TRBJ2-1 and V is TRBV7-8; no firm D call. Trimming cost V 5 bases and J 3 bases, with 14 bases left between them. Germline CDR1 SGHVS, CDR2 FQNEAQ. The CDR3 has 15 amino acids. The CDR3 nucleotides are TGTGCCAGCAGCGCCGCGAGAGTCATCTACAATGAGCAGTTCTTC. Translation: CASSAARVIYNEQFF.

The rearrangement uses TRBV2 and TRBJ1-5; D gene unclear. This CDR3 is 14 amino acids long. Deletions cut 8 bases from V and 1 base from J, with 12 bases between. The germline gives CDR1 SNHLY, CDR2 FYNNEI. The CDR3 DNA reads as TGTGCCAGCCACAGAATTAGAAGCAATCAGCCCCAGCATTTT. Its translation is CASHRIRSNQPQHF.

The rearrangement links TRBV5-1 to TRBJ1-1; TRBD1 agrees at 12 bases. Germline CDR1 and CDR2: SGHRS and YFSETQ. The CDR3 covers 18 residues. V dropped 5 bases and J dropped 4; count of bases not matched to a gene: 15. The CDR3 bases are TGCGCCAGCAGTAGGGGACAGGGGGCGCTGAGGGACCCCACTGAAGCTTTCTTT. It encodes CASSRGQGALRDPTEAFF.

V and J are TRBV28 and TRBJ1-2; 7 nucleotides align to TRBD1. V lost 7 bases, J lost 4 bases, and 9 bases stayed unmatched. CDR1 and CDR2 from the germline V gene are MDHEN and SYDVKM. This CDR3 comprises 14 residues. The CDR3 DNA reads TGTGCCAGCAATATACGGGCAGGGGGCTATGGCTACACCTTC. This translates into CASNIRAGGYGYTF.

The chain carries TRBV14 and TRBJ2-1; no definite D call. Trimming took off 1 base at V and 4 bases at J, with 5 bases between the two ends. This CDR3 spans 13 amino acids. Germline V gene data show CDR1 as SGHDN and CDR2 as FVKESK. The CDR3 here is CASSQGRYNEQFF. CDR3 coding DNA: TGTGCCAGCAGCCAAGGTCGGTACAATGAGCAGTTCTTC.

The chain joins TRBV2 to TRBJ1-1; D perhaps matches TRBD1 (5 bases). CDR3 length: 15 amino acids. Germline V gives CDR1 SNHLY, CDR2 FYNNEI. V lost 1 base and J 1 base, leaving 10 bases between the germline ends. In DNA, the CDR3 is TGTGCCAGCAGTGAAGACGGGGGGGAGAACACTGAAGCTTTCTTT. Amino acid sequence: CASSEDGGENTEAFF.